Listed below are T cell receptor beta chains from one sample, sequenced in a study of CXCR3-negative and CXCR3-positive naive CD8 T cells. From the 5' RACE reads, TCRdb lists one entry per CDR3 protein and no DNA. The record lists some 130,000 distinct CDR3 sequences, of which the ten most abundant hold nearly 0.5%. Sequencing was performed on naive CXCR3- CD8+ T cells from blood. Receptor source: a human donor in good health. Some clones in this sample may be carry-over from other donors' samples. Each CDR3 is given with its conserved first and last residue. Fields, in order: V gene, J gene, CDR3 length, CDR3 protein.

TRBV15	TRBJ2-3	15	CATTVGRGATDTQYF
TRBV20-1	TRBJ1-2	14	CSAPSGQGNYGYTF
TRBV13	TRBJ2-3	14	CASSSGENTDTQYF
TRBV6-5	TRBJ2-7	14	CASSDTGSSYEQYF
TRBV3-1	TRBJ1-1	18	CASSQDVGGYSWGTEAFF
TRBV7-9	TRBJ2-5	17	CASSLKRGALWGETQYF
TRBV12-3/TRBV12-4	TRBJ2-2	11	CASSSVGELFF
TRBV20-1	TRBJ2-7	12	CSARTGGYEQYF
TRBV2	TRBJ1-3	14	CASSSTVSGNTIYF
TRBV7-2	TRBJ2-1	18	CASSFPGEGGSSYNEQFF
TRBV20-1	TRBJ2-5	14	CSASTGGLWETQYF
TRBV28	TRBJ2-6	18	CASHGGQGAFSGANVLTF
TRBV7-3	TRBJ2-6	18	CASSLGDRPLSGANVLTF
TRBV12-3/TRBV12-4	TRBJ2-7	14	CASSPPDSSYEQYF
TRBV6-6	TRBJ2-2	12	CASRDLGGELFF
TRBV7-9	TRBJ2-7	14	CASSLTGRSYEQYF
TRBV12-3/TRBV12-4	TRBJ2-7	13	CASSGTGSYEQYF
TRBV6-2/TRBV6-3	TRBJ1-1	13	CASSYDQGTEAFF
TRBV6-4	TRBJ2-1	12	CASSEGGPEQFF
TRBV5-1	TRBJ1-1	18	CASSSEERQGGLYTEAFF
TRBV7-9	TRBJ1-4	15	CASSPPRAGNEKLFF
TRBV4-3	TRBJ1-1	18	CASSQDWEGPAMNTEAFF
TRBV25-1	TRBJ2-2	13	CASTLGGAGELFF
TRBV7-9	TRBJ1-3	14	CASSFFGPGNTIYF
TRBV28	TRBJ1-5	18	CASSSSTVGVESNQPQHF
TRBV7-6	TRBJ1-1	14	CASSSGGWGTEAFF
TRBV5-1	TRBJ1-2	14	CASSLGPANYGYTF
TRBV20-1	TRBJ2-1	14	CSARDYRGAYEQFF